The 25 T cell receptor beta chains below all came from one sample that was sequenced in a study of blood T cell repertoires in COVID-19. Libraries were prepared by immunoSEQ multiplex PCR; TCRdb keeps only in-frame clonotypes and omits some of them. This table has about 94,000 clones, approximately 83% appearing once. Sequenced input: peripheral blood. These TCRs come from a man in his sixties with acute or convalescent COVID-19.

This clone showed up just a few times. The chain recombines TRBV19 with TRBJ2-7; 7 positions match TRBD1. Germline loops: CDR1 LNHDA, CDR2 SQIVND (reference sequence). CDR3 size: 12 residues. V lost 6 bases and J lost 4; bases outside the gene matches: 3. This CDR3 reads CASSPTGYEQYF. In DNA, the CDR3 is TGTGCCAGTAGCCCGACAGGGTACGAGCAGTACTTC.

There are a few counts of this clone. The chain uses TRBV18 and TRBJ1-1; no clear D gene. V lost 1 base to trimming and J lost 1 base, with 10 bases between them. This CDR3 region has 15 residues. In germline, CDR1 is KGHSH, CDR2 LQKENI. The DNA for the CDR3 is TGTGCCAGCTCACCACTCCCGGGAACGAACACTGAAGCTTTCTTT. This gives the protein CASSPLPGTNTEAFF.

The V and J genes are TRBV19 and TRBJ1-3; D might be TRBD1 (5 bases). The CDR3 has 17 amino acids. The germline CDR1 and CDR2 sequences are LNHDA and SQIVND (reference sequence). The V gene lost 7 bases and the J gene lost 0 bases, with 19 bases spanning the gap. The CDR3 DNA reads TGTGCCAGTACCCCAATTCAGGGACTCCACTCTGGAAACACCATATATTTT. Translated: CASTPIQGLHSGNTIYF.

This clone occurred once. The gene calls are TRBV6-5 and TRBJ1-2; D possibly corresponds to TRBD1 (6 bases). Deletions cut 5 bases from V and 4 bases from J, with 11 bases between. The CDR3 is made up of 13 amino acids. Germline V gene sequence: CDR1 MNHEY, CDR2 SVGAGI. The CDR3 sequence is CASSLGTLYGYTF. In DNA, the CDR3 is TGTGCCAGCAGTCTCGGGACACTCTATGGCTACACCTTC.

J is TRBJ1-6 and V is TRBV6-5, with D maybe TRBD1 (5 bases). The CDR3 extends over 13 amino acids. The V end was cut by 5 bases, the J end by 7 bases, with 9 bases between. Germline V gives CDR1 MNHEY, CDR2 SVGAGI. The CDR3 nucleotides are TGTGCCAGCAGTACGCGGGGGAATTCACCCCTCCACTTT. Translating gives CASSTRGNSPLHF.

CDR3 residues: CAISEATGASPLHF. The DNA for the CDR3 is TGTGCCATCAGTGAGGCGACAGGGGCTTCACCCCTCCACTTT. V is TRBV10-3 and J is TRBJ1-6, with 8 bases lining up with TRBD1. The CDR3 has 14 amino acids. Germline CDR1 and CDR2: ENHRY and SYGVKD. The V gene end was trimmed by 2 bases and the J gene end by 9 bases; junction bases not matched to a gene: 3.

The rearrangement links TRBV6-2 or TRBV6-3 to TRBJ2-5, with 11 bases matching TRBD1. Trimming at V came to 5 bases and at J to 5 bases, leaving 10 bases not matched to a gene. Germline V gives CDR1 MNHEY, CDR2 SVGEGT. The CDR3 spans 16 residues. The CDR3 DNA reads as TGTGCCAGCAGTCACTACGGACAGGGGGCTTCGGAGACCCAGTACTTC. Its translation: CASSHYGQGASETQYF.

The V gene is TRBV5-1, the J gene TRBJ2-3, with 9 positions matching TRBD2. After removal of 1 base from V and 0 bases from J, the junction contained 3 bases not matched to a gene. This CDR3 contains 16 residues. CDR1 and CDR2 (germline): SGHRS, YFSETQ. In DNA form, the CDR3 reads TGCGCCAGCAGCTTGAATAGCGGGGGTAGCACAGATACGCAGTATTTT. It codes for CASSLNSGGSTDTQYF.

This clone was recorded only once. DNA for the CDR3: TGCAGCGTTGATAGTTCTTTTTATGGCTACACCTTC. It specifies CSVDSSFYGYTF. The chain employs TRBV29-1 and TRBJ1-2; no reliable D call. The CDR3 is 12 residues long. Germline CDR1 and CDR2: SQVTM and ANQGSEA. V was trimmed by 3 bases and J by 5 bases, leaving 10 bases between them.

The V gene is TRBV18, the J gene TRBJ2-1; the D gene is possibly TRBD1 (7 bases). The CDR3 contains 15 residues. Germline CDR1 and CDR2: KGHSH and LQKENI. V was trimmed by 1 base and J by 5 bases, leaving 12 bases between them. The CDR3 DNA reads TGTGCCAGCTCACCACTTCAGGGGGGACACAATGAGCAGTTCTTC. Amino acids: CASSPLQGGHNEQFF. The entire variable domain, with the rest obtained from reference TRBV18 and TRBJ2-1, is as follows: NAGVMQNPRHLVRRRGQEARLRCSPMKGHSHVYWYRQLPEEGLKFMVYLQKENIIDESGMPKERFSAEFPKEGPSILRIQQVVRGDSAAYFCASSPLQGGHNEQFFGPGTRLTVL.

This clone has a single count. V usage is TRBV19 and J usage is TRBJ2-1; maybe TRBD2 (6 bases). Germline CDR1 reads LNHDA; CDR2 reads SQIVND (reference sequence). The CDR3 spans 15 residues. V was clipped by 2 bases and J by 2 bases, with 10 bases between them. The CDR3 coding sequence is TGTGCCAGTAGTATATCGGAGGGTGCCTACAATGAGCAGTTCTTC. Amino acids: CASSISEGAYNEQFF. The full variable domain, with the rest looked up from reference TRBV19 and TRBJ2-1, is DGGITQSPKYLFRKEGQNVTLSCEQNLNHDAMYWYRQDPGQGLRLIYYSQIVNDFQKGDIAEGYSVSREKKESFPLTVTSAQKNPTAFYLCASSISEGAYNEQFFGPGTRLTVL.

This chain joins TRBV6-6 and TRBJ2-3, with 10 bases lining up with TRBD2. Unmatched junction bases numbered 13, after V lost 5 bases and J lost 8 bases. The CDR3 runs to 16 residues. Per the germline V gene, CDR1 is MNHNY and CDR2 is SVGAGI (reference sequence). CDR3 sequence: CASSPPGAAGGGTQYF. CDR3 DNA sequence: TGTGCCAGCAGTCCCCCGGGGGCAGCGGGGGGGGGTACGCAGTATTTT.

The chain carries TRBV14 and TRBJ1-2; D uncertain. The germline V gene encodes CDR1 SGHDN and CDR2 FVKESK. The CDR3 length is 16 residues. V gave up 4 bases and J gave up 7 bases, with 22 bases separating them. CDR3 coding DNA: TGTGCCAGCAGCCCTTGGCCTCGAGGTCCTCTGCGTGGCTACACCTTC. This codes for CASSPWPRGPLRGYTF.

V and J are TRBV12-3 or TRBV12-4 and TRBJ1-1; TRBD1 matches 7 bases. This CDR3 is 12 amino acids long. V trimming: 6 bases; J trimming: 8 bases; junction bases outside the gene matches: 6. The CDR3 protein is CASRRSGGEAFF. DNA for the CDR3: TGTGCCAGCAGGAGATCAGGGGGGGAAGCTTTCTTT.

This clone was seen more than once but under ten times. The CDR3 sequence is CASSWGTGGDGYTF. The CDR3 DNA reads TGTGCCAGCAGCTGGGGGACAGGGGGCGATGGCTACACCTTC. The chain employs TRBV5-6 and TRBJ1-2; 12 bases are a match to TRBD1. Trimming cost V 3 bases and J 6 bases; bases outside gene matches: 3. CDR1 and CDR2 (germline): SGHDT, YYEEEE. The CDR3 contains 14 residues.

The chain links TRBV30 to TRBJ1-6; a possible D gene is TRBD1 (5 bases). This CDR3 has 16 residues. The germline V and J ends were trimmed by 2 bases and 7 bases, with 18 bases remaining between them. CDR1 and CDR2 (germline): GTSNPN, SVGIG (reference sequence). The CDR3 spells CAWSSNPQGRNSPLHF. The CDR3 DNA sequence: TGTGCCTGGAGTTCGAACCCCCAGGGAAGGAATTCACCCCTCCACTTT. The whole variable domain, remainder taken from reference TRBV30 and TRBJ1-6, is SQTIHQWPATLVQPVGSPLSLECTVEGTSNPNLYWYRQAAGRGLQLLFYSVGIGQISSEVPQNLSASRPQDRQFILSSKKLLLSDSGFYLCAWSSNPQGRNSPLHFGNGTRLTVT.

This chain connects TRBV10-3 to TRBJ1-6; the D is unclear. This CDR3 has 15 amino acids. The germline V gene encodes CDR1 ENHRY and CDR2 SYGVKD. V was trimmed by 0 bases and J by 7 bases, leaving 10 bases between them. In DNA, the CDR3 is TGTGCCATCAGTGAGTCGGCAGGAGGAAATTCACCCCTCCACTTT. It is translated as CAISESAGGNSPLHF.

This chain joins TRBV27 and TRBJ1-2; tentative D call: TRBD1 (6 bases). V gave up 6 bases and J gave up 8 bases, with 13 bases separating them. Germline V gene sequence: CDR1 MNHEY, CDR2 SMNVEV (reference sequence). The CDR3 runs to 12 residues. CDR3 loop: CASSEGGLGYTF. DNA for the CDR3: TGTGCCAGCAGCGAAGGGGGTCTGGGCTACACCTTC.

The CDR3 DNA sequence: TGTGCCAGCAGCTTATCAGGGGCAAATGAAAAACTGTTTTTT. It specifies CASSLSGANEKLFF. This chain links TRBV7-2 with TRBJ1-4, with D maybe TRBD1 (6 bases). Trimming shortened V by 2 bases and J by 5 bases, and 9 bases separated the two germline ends. CDR3 size: 14 residues. CDR1 and CDR2 (germline): SGHTA, FQGNSA.

The chain is built from TRBV11-2 and TRBJ1-4; 8 positions match TRBD1. J lost 8 bases, V lost 4 bases, and 15 bases had no gene match. This CDR3 spans 17 amino acids. Looked up from germline, CDR1 is SGHAT and CDR2 is FQNNGV. CDR3 residues: CASSSGQALLREEKLFF. Here the CDR3 DNA reads TGTGCCAGCAGCTCGGGACAGGCACTCCTCCGGGAGGAAAAACTGTTTTTT.

As concerns this clone: Other DNA sequences of this sample code for an identical CDR3. This chain connects TRBV6-5 to TRBJ1-1, with 7 bases identical to TRBD1. This CDR3 has 14 amino acids. Germline lookup yields CDR1 MNHEY and CDR2 SVGAGI. Trimming cost V 2 bases and J 1 base; bases outside gene matches: 1. The CDR3 DNA reads TGTGCCAGCAGTTACAGGGGGCCGAACACTGAAGCTTTCTTT. This encodes CASSYRGPNTEAFF.

J is TRBJ2-1 and V is TRBV5-1, with TRBD2 matching 10 bases. This CDR3 contains 15 residues. The germline gives CDR1 SGHRS, CDR2 YFSETQ. Losses at the gene ends were 0 bases for V and 8 bases for J; bases not matched to a gene: 5. Here the CDR3 DNA reads TGCGCCAGCAGCTTGGCTAGCGGGGGCCTAGATGAGCAGTTCTTC. This translates into CASSLASGGLDEQFF.

The V and J genes are TRBV9 and TRBJ2-3; 8 bases are a match to TRBD1. The CDR3 is made up of 19 amino acids. V shed 0 bases, J shed 3 bases, and the junction held 15 bases outside the gene matches. Germline CDR1 is SGDLS and CDR2 is YYNGEE. CDR3 loop: CASSVEAGGYGVGTDTQYF. The CDR3 bases are TGTGCCAGCAGCGTAGAGGCAGGGGGCTACGGGGTCGGGACAGATACGCAGTATTTT. Drawing the rest from reference TRBV9 and TRBJ2-3, the complete variable domain is DSGVTQTPKHLITATGQRVTLRCSPRSGDLSVYWYQQSLDQGLQFLIQYYNGEERAKGNILERFSAQQFPDLHSELNLSSLELGDSALYFCASSVEAGGYGVGTDTQYFGPGTRLTVL.

The chain combines TRBV25-1 with TRBJ1-2; possible D gene TRBD1, 5 bases. Germline lookup yields CDR1 MGHDK and CDR2 SYGVNS. This CDR3 comprises 13 residues. V was clipped by 7 bases and J by 6 bases, with 15 bases between them. The CDR3 sequence: CASTSWGGDGYTF. The CDR3 DNA reads TGTGCCAGCACTTCCTGGGGAGGGGATGGCTACACCTTC.

V usage is TRBV6-5 and J usage is TRBJ1-5; D possibly corresponds to TRBD1 (5 bases). Germline values: CDR1 MNHEY, CDR2 SVGAGI. The length of the CDR3 is 15 residues. The germline V and J ends were trimmed by 4 bases and 5 bases, with 15 bases remaining between them. Here the CDR3 DNA reads TGTGCCAGCAGTTTTGATCCGCAGGGCCATCAGCCCCAGCATTTT. Encoded protein: CASSFDPQGHQPQHF.